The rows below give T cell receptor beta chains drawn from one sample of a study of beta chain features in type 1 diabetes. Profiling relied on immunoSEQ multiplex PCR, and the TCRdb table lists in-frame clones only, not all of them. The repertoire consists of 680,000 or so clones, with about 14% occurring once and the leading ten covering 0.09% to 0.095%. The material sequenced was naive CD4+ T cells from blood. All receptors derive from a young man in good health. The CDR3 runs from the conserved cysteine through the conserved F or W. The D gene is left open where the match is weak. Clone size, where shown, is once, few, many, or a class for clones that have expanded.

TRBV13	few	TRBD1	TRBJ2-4	CASSQGTAALQYF	TGTGCCAGCAGCCAGGGGACAGCTGCTCTTCAGTACTTC
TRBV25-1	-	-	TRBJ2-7	CASSGAVQRPRSYEQYF	TGTGCCAGCAGTGGCGCCGTTCAGCGGCCTCGATCCTACGAGCAGTACTTC
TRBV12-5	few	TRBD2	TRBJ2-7	CASGLVEAGGGEQYF	TGTGCTAGTGGTTTGGTGGAAGCGGGAGGAGGCGAGCAGTACTTC
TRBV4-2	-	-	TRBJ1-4	CASSQDWGEKLFF	TGTGCCAGCAGCCAAGACTGGGGGGAAAAACTGTTTTTT
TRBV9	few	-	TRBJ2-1	CASSVDSTKEQFF	TGTGCCAGCAGCGTTGACTCGACAAAGGAGCAGTTCTTC
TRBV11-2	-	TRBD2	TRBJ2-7	CASRDSGRYEQYF	TGTGCCAGCAGGGATAGCGGGAGATACGAGCAGTACTTC
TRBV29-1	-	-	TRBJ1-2	CSVLDLEADYGYTF	TGCAGCGTTCTTGACCTCGAAGCGGACTATGGCTACACCTTC
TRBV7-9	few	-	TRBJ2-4	CASSLDRSMTIQYF	TGTGCCAGCAGCCTAGACAGGTCGATGACCATTCAGTACTTC
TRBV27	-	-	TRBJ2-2	CASSPWTRLNTGELFF	TGTGCCAGCAGTCCATGGACGAGACTCAACACCGGGGAGCTGTTTTTT
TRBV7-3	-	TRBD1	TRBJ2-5	CASSLIGRGLGETQYF	TGTGCCAGCAGCTTAATCGGCAGGGGGCTTGGAGAGACCCAGTACTTC
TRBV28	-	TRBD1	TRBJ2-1	CASMAGGISSSYNEQFF	TGTGCCAGCATGGCAGGGGGCATATCCAGCTCCTACAATGAGCAGTTCTTC
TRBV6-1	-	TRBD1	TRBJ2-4	CASSPRTGIMDIQYF	TGTGCCAGCAGCCCCCGGACAGGGATAATGGACATTCAGTACTTC
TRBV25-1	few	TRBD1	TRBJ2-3	CASSERTGGSTDTQYF	TGTGCCAGCAGTGAAAGAACAGGGGGCTCAACAGATACGCAGTATTTT
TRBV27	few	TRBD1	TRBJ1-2	CASSSPDRGDNYGYTF	TGTGCCAGCAGTTCCCCCGACAGGGGGGACAACTATGGCTACACCTTC
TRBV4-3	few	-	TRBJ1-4	CASSQARAVLGEKLFF	TGCGCCAGCAGCCAAGCTCGGGCGGTCCTTGGGGAAAAACTGTTTTTT
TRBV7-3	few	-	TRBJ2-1	CASSLVRVAPNEQFF	TGTGCCAGCAGCCTCGTTAGAGTAGCGCCCAATGAGCAGTTCTTC
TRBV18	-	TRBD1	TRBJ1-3	CASSPSGQGAAGNTIYF	TGTGCCAGCTCACCAAGTGGACAGGGGGCCGCTGGAAACACCATATATTTT
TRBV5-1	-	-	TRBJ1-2	CASSLAGASSYGYTF	TGCGCCAGCAGCTTGGCGGGGGCAAGTAGCTATGGCTACACCTTC
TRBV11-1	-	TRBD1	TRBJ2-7	CASSLPDRVSYEQYF	TGTGCCAGCAGCTTACCGGACAGGGTGTCCTACGAGCAGTACTTC
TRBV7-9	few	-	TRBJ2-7	CASSSPRGSYEQYF	TGTGCCAGCAGTTCACCCAGGGGCTCCTACGAGCAGTACTTC